This TCR beta chain was identified in a study of immune heterogeneity within non-small cell lung tumors (dated by TCRdb to between 2017 and 2018). Broadly, across the study: Histology comprised a few squamous cell carcinomas, ten to eleven non-squamous carcinomas and 1 tumor not otherwise specified. Neoantigen binding to each patient's HLA alleles was predicted with netMHCpan-3.0 for mutant peptides of 8 to 11 amino acids. Whole-exome sequencing, RNA-seq and TCR beta repertoire sequencing were combined for multiple spatially distinct regions from each NSCLC tumor so that intratumoral immune heterogeneity could be examined. TCR repertoires were analyzed from some 57 tumor loci of roughly 14 patients, while transcriptome data covered only 35 to 45 loci from approximately eleven patients.

On the study overall, not on this receptor specifically: Individual patients mostly had different high-frequency TCR beta clonotypes. Within a patient, the same dominant CDR3B clonotypes appeared at multiple loci, but different tumor locations also contained unique high-frequency clones. A statistically significant but moderate positive correlation (R about 0.34) was observed between local T-cell repertoire clonality and local tumor mutational burden.

Concerning this clonotype itself: Its recognized antigen is unknown. Within one base of it there is no much larger clone, and no base qualities were kept.

For the TCR template, genomic DNA was extracted from bulk tumor tissue, and approximately 600 ng of gDNA was amplified for each sample. During surgery, multiple biopsies were taken from each primary tumor, with sampling sites spaced as far apart as possible within the tumor mass. The study cohort was described as untreated, and the patients were newly diagnosed NSCLC cases having curative surgery. The donor group was made up of roughly 16 newly diagnosed non-small cell lung cancer patients undergoing surgery with curative intent. Resected tumor masses were reviewed by two independent pathologists. Only high-quality DNA and RNA samples were carried forward to sequencing. V sheds 5 bases and J sheds 4 bases, leaving 21 bases between their ends. CDR1 and CDR2, per the germline V gene, are SGHDN and FVKESK. The CDR3 numbers 17 residues from cysteine through phenylalanine. The CDR3 DNA has 51 bases and is translated from base 1.

The TCR beta CDR3 region was amplified with a multiplex PCR system whose first round of roughly 11 cycles used 32 V-gene forward primers and 13 J-gene reverse primers. First-round PCR used a QIAGEN Multiplex PCR Kit, and primer sequences were filed in Chinese patent CN105087789A. Illumina universal primers were attached in a second round of PCR run with the Phusion High-Fidelity PCR Kit. Paired-end sequencing of TCR libraries was carried out on the Illumina HiSeq X Ten platform at a read length of 151 bp. As for the original processing: Cutadapt was used to discard reads without multiplex PCR primers, PEAR merged the read pairs, and MiXCR with default settings called the CDR3 regions. Shannon entropy measured repertoire diversity, and clonality was calculated as one minus the Shannon entropy divided by the ln of the count of productive unique sequences. A clonotype counted as a dominant or high-frequency T-cell clone when its frequency was 0.5% or higher. TCRdb reprocessing: public reads trimmed at Q25 with fastp, clones called with MiXCR, in-frame beta chains kept. When rows share a CDR3 protein, they turn into one entry using the most common DNA and genes. TCRdb's processing, not the study's, gives the V and J calls here. For this sample there are more than 10,000 distinct CDR3 sequences; roughly 22% appear just once. The ten largest clones take up roughly 4.5% of the sample.

The receptor chain draws on TRBV14 and TRBJ2-1; no D gene is confidently identified. The sequence was collected from a man aged 60 to 75 with non-small cell lung cancer. Sample: lung tumor tissue. The sequenced DNA is TGTGCCAGCAGCGCCCAAAGGTTTCAGGTGGAGTACAATGAGCAGTTCTTC. Its product reads: CASSAQRFQVEYNEQFF.